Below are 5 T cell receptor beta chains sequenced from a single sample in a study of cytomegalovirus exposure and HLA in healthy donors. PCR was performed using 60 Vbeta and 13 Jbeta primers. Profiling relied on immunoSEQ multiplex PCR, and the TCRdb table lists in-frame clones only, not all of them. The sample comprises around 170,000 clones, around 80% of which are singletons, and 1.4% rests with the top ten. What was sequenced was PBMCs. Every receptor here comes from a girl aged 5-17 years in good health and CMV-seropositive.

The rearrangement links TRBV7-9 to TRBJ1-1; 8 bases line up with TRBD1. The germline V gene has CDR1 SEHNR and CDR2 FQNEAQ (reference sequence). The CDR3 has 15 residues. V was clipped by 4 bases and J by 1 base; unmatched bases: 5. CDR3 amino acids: CASSSWDRSNTEAFF. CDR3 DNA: TGTGCCAGCAGCTCTTGGGACAGGTCGAACACTGAAGCTTTCTTT.

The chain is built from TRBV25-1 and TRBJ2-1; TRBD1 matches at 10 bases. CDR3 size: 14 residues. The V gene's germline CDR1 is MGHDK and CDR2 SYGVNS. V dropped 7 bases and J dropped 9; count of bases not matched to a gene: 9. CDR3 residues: CASKRGQGFVEQFF. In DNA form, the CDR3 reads TGTGCCAGCAAAAGGGGACAGGGGTTCGTTGAGCAGTTCTTC.

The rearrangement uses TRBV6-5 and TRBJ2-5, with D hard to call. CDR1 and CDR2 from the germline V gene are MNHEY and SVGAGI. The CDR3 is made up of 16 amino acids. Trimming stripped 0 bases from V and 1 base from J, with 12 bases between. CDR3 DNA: TGTGCCAGCAGTTACTCCCGTCCCATACTCCAAGAGACCCAGTACTTC. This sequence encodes CASSYSRPILQETQYF.

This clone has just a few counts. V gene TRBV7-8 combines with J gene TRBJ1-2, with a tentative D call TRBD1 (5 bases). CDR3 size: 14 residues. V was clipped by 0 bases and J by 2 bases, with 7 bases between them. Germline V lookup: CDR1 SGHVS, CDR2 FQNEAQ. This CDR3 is CASSLAGGNYGYTF. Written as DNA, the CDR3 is TGTGCCAGCAGCTTAGCGGGGGGGAACTATGGCTACACCTTC.

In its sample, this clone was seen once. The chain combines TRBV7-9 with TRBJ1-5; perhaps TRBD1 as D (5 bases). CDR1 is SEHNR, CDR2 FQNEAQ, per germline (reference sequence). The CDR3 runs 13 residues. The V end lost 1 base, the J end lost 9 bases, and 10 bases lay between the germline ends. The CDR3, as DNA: TGTGCCAGCAGCTTAGAAAGTACAGGGCCCCAGCATTTT. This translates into CASSLESTGPQHF.